Listed below are T cell receptor beta chains from one sample, sequenced in a study of T cells in Graves' hyperthyroidism and ophthalmopathy. TCRdb used MiXCR to reprocess the multiplex PCR reads, holding one entry per CDR3 protein. The sample holds hundreds of thousands of distinct CDR3 sequences, over 15% seen once. Sequenced input: blood. These receptor sequences come from a woman aged 18-29 years with Graves' hyperthyroidism. CDR3s include the opening cysteine and the closing phenylalanine or tryptophan. A D gene is named only where the DNA matches it firmly. Size tells how often a clone was seen (once, few, many) or the class of an expanded clone, and some rows leave it out.

CDR3nt: TGCAGTGTTGGGCGGGGTGACACCGGGGAGCTGTTTTTT
CDR3aa: CSVGRGDTGELFF
d_gene: NA
abundance: few
v_gene: TRBV20-1
j_gene: TRBJ2-2

CDR3nt: TGTGCCAGCAGTAGACGACTAGCGGAAGTAGCCAAAAACATTCAGTACTTC
CDR3aa: CASSRRLAEVAKNIQYF
d_gene: TRBD2
abundance: many
v_gene: TRBV12-3/TRBV12-4
j_gene: TRBJ2-4

CDR3nt: TGTGCCAGCAGTTACCGTGGGGCTAAGGGCTACACCTTC
CDR3aa: CASSYRGAKGYTF
d_gene: NA
abundance: many
v_gene: TRBV12-3/TRBV12-4
j_gene: TRBJ1-2

CDR3nt: TGCAGCGTTGCAAGTTTGGGAGGGAACACTGAAGCTTTCTTT
CDR3aa: CSVASLGGNTEAFF
d_gene: NA
abundance: many
v_gene: TRBV29-1
j_gene: TRBJ1-1

CDR3nt: TGTGCCAGCAGTGCGTTCATGGCGGTGAACACTGAAGCTTTCTTT
CDR3aa: CASSAFMAVNTEAFF
d_gene: NA
abundance: NA
v_gene: TRBV6-1
j_gene: TRBJ1-1

CDR3nt: TGTGCCAGCAGCGAACGAGCAAAGAGGGCTTTCTTT
CDR3aa: CASSERAKRAFF
d_gene: NA
abundance: many
v_gene: TRBV7-8
j_gene: TRBJ1-1

CDR3nt: TGTGCCAGCAGCTATGGACAGGGGGCTGGTGGCTACACCTTC
CDR3aa: CASSYGQGAGGYTF
d_gene: TRBD1
abundance: many
v_gene: TRBV7-9
j_gene: TRBJ1-2

CDR3nt: TGTGCCAGCAGTACGACCGGGGGGTCCTACGAGCAGTACTTC
CDR3aa: CASSTTGGSYEQYF
d_gene: TRBD2
abundance: many
v_gene: TRBV6-1
j_gene: TRBJ2-7

CDR3nt: TGCAGCGTTGAGCGGTGGGGGAGACAGGGGCTCACTGAAGCTTTCTTT
CDR3aa: CSVERWGRQGLTEAFF
d_gene: TRBD1
abundance: many
v_gene: TRBV29-1
j_gene: TRBJ1-1

CDR3nt: TGTGCCAGCAGACAACTAGCGGGGGGGCCCGGCGGGGAGCTGTTTTTT
CDR3aa: CASRQLAGGPGGELFF
d_gene: TRBD2
abundance: NA
v_gene: TRBV6-1
j_gene: TRBJ2-2

CDR3nt: TGTGCCAGCACGGTAGGGACTGAAGCTTTCTTT
CDR3aa: CASTVGTEAFF
d_gene: NA
abundance: few
v_gene: TRBV12-3/TRBV12-4
j_gene: TRBJ1-1

CDR3nt: TGTGCCAGCAGCCGGATCAGGGTTACAGGGGGCGTGGACACTGAAGCTTTCTTT
CDR3aa: CASSRIRVTGGVDTEAFF
d_gene: TRBD1
abundance: many
v_gene: TRBV4-2
j_gene: TRBJ1-1

CDR3nt: TGTGCCAGCAGTCCCTCACAGGGGGAGTATTCACCCCTCCACTTT
CDR3aa: CASSPSQGEYSPLHF
d_gene: TRBD1
abundance: few
v_gene: TRBV12-3/TRBV12-4
j_gene: TRBJ1-6

CDR3nt: TGCGCCAGCAGTGAGTCCCGGGACGTGGCCTACACCTTC
CDR3aa: CASSESRDVAYTF
d_gene: NA
abundance: many
v_gene: TRBV10-2
j_gene: TRBJ1-2

CDR3nt: TGTGCCAGCAGCTTTGGAAGCGGGGTTCAAAACATTCAGTACTTC
CDR3aa: CASSFGSGVQNIQYF
d_gene: TRBD2
abundance: NA
v_gene: TRBV5-4
j_gene: TRBJ2-4

CDR3nt: TGTGCCAGCAGCCCTTTTTTGCCCGGGACACCGGTCGGCTACACCTTC
CDR3aa: CASSPFLPGTPVGYTF
d_gene: NA
abundance: few
v_gene: TRBV9
j_gene: TRBJ1-2

CDR3nt: TGCGCCAGCAGCTTGCGGGGACAGTCTGGAAACACCATATATTTT
CDR3aa: CASSLRGQSGNTIYF
d_gene: TRBD1
abundance: NA
v_gene: TRBV5-1
j_gene: TRBJ1-3

CDR3nt: TGCAGTGCCCCCAGCATGGGCAGCGGGGGAGATAAAGAGACCCAGGACTTC
CDR3aa: CSAPSMGSGGDKETQDF
d_gene: TRBD2
abundance: NA
v_gene: TRBV20-1
j_gene: TRBJ2-5

CDR3nt: TGTGCCAGCAGTTACGGGTTCACTGAAGCTTTCTTT
CDR3aa: CASSYGFTEAFF
d_gene: NA
abundance: many
v_gene: TRBV6-5
j_gene: TRBJ1-1

CDR3nt: TGTGCCAGCATGGCATACACTGAAGCTTTCTTT
CDR3aa: CASMAYTEAFF
d_gene: NA
abundance: many
v_gene: TRBV2
j_gene: TRBJ1-1

CDR3nt: TGTGCCGGCAGTAGTTCTAGCGGGACCAGACATACGTACTTC
CDR3aa: CAGSSSSGTRHTYF
d_gene: TRBD2
abundance: once
v_gene: TRBV12-3/TRBV12-4
j_gene: TRBJ2-7

CDR3nt: TGTGCCAGCTCACCACCCGTCGGGGTCGCTTTCTTT
CDR3aa: CASSPPVGVAFF
d_gene: NA
abundance: many
v_gene: TRBV18
j_gene: TRBJ1-1

CDR3nt: TGTGCCAGCGAGCGACAGCCGGGCTATGGCTACACCTTC
CDR3aa: CASERQPGYGYTF
d_gene: NA
abundance: few
v_gene: TRBV2
j_gene: TRBJ1-2

CDR3nt: TGCGCCAGCAGGGACAGGGGCGATGGTGACTACACCTTC
CDR3aa: CASRDRGDGDYTF
d_gene: TRBD1
abundance: many
v_gene: TRBV4-1
j_gene: TRBJ1-2